The 13 T cell receptor beta chains below all came from one sample that was sequenced in a study of esophageal squamous cell carcinoma under preoperative chemotherapy. TCRdb re-called the PCR reads with MiXCR, one entry per CDR3 protein. The sample carries 34,000 or so distinct CDR3 sequences, around 50% recorded once. Time point described: after preoperative PTX-NDP chemotherapy. The biological material was taken from a patient given preoperative chemotherapy. Source of these receptors: a human donor with esophageal squamous cell carcinoma. The donor label of this sample is uncertain.

In the case of this clonotype: This is likely a read error, given that the CDR3 carries no conserved phenylalanine or tryptophan at its end. The V gene is TRBV6-1, the J gene TRBJ2-4; TRBD2 aligns across 8 bases. The length of the CDR3 is 14 residues. Trimming took 6 bases from V and 6 from J; bases not matched to a gene: 7. The germline V gene encodes CDR1 MNHNS and CDR2 SASEGT. The CDR3 sequence: CASRDSGGGNIQYC. The CDR3 bases are TGTGCCAGCAGGGATTCCGGGGGGGGAAACATTCAGTACTGC.

The sample holds many counts of this clonotype. This chain links TRBV4-1 with TRBJ2-1, with D perhaps TRBD2 (6 bases). CDR1 and CDR2 from the germline V gene are MGHRA and YSYEKL. The V and J ends lost 6 bases and 8 bases respectively, with 20 bases between them. The CDR3 totals 15 residues. The DNA of the CDR3 is TGCGCCAGCAGTCGAGGAGGGACTTTACGGGATGAGCAGTTCTTC. This codes for CASSRGGTLRDEQFF.

This clonotype was detected a few times. J is TRBJ1-3 and V is TRBV4-2, with D uncertain. Trimming stripped 1 base from V and 0 bases from J, with 7 bases between. Germline assignment: CDR1 LGHNA and CDR2 YNFKEQ. This CDR3 is built from 15 residues. CDR3 DNA sequence: TGTGCCAGCAGCCAAGCTCGGGTCTCTGGAAACACCATATATTTT. Translating it yields CASSQARVSGNTIYF.

With regard to this clonotype: At one boundary the junction diverges from the germline segment, which might be a read error. The chain recombines TRBV6-4 with TRBJ2-5; 7 bases are a match to TRBD2. The CDR3 sequence is 14 residues long. Per the germline V gene, CDR1 is MRHNA and CDR2 is SNTAGT. The CDR3 nucleotides read TGTGCGAGCAGTGGGAGCGGGGACCAAGAGACCCAGTATTTC. The encoded protein is CASSGSGDQETQYF.

In regard to this clonotype: This CDR3 fails to terminate in the conserved phenylalanine or tryptophan, so it likely reflects a read error. The chain combines TRBV7-7 with TRBJ2-5; 7 nucleotides line up with TRBD2. The end of the DNA fits TRBJ2-1 better, so the J call may be wrong. Per germline, CDR1 SSHAT and CDR2 FNYEAQ (reference sequence). This CDR3 contains 15 residues. CDR3 amino acids: CASSPREGLKATQFS. Here the CDR3 DNA reads TGTGCTAGCAGCCCCAGGGAGGGGCTTAAAGCGACCCAGTTCTCG.

J is TRBJ2-5 and V is TRBV7-2; D is uncertain. CDR1 and CDR2 from the germline V gene are SGHTA and FQGNSA. The CDR3 has 14 amino acids. CDR3 in amino acids: CAGIPGRDQDIQYF. CDR3 in DNA: TGTGCGGGGATCCCGGGCCGTGACCAAGACATCCAGTACTTC.

This clonotype was detected only a few times. V usage is TRBV10-1 and J usage is TRBJ2-3, with D unresolved. The CDR3 consists of 11 residues. V was clipped by 5 bases and J by 4 bases, with 4 bases between them. Germline CDR1 WNHNN, CDR2 SYGVQD (reference sequence). CDR3 protein: CASSLADTQYF. The CDR3 nucleotides read TGCGCCAGCAGTTTAGCAGATACGCAGTATTTT.

With respect to this clonotype: At one end, the junction sequence differs from germline, possibly due to a read error. This chain uses TRBV7-2 with TRBJ2-5, with D uncertain. The J call may not be correct, given that the DNA end is closer to TRBJ2-7. Germline V gene sequence: CDR1 SGHTA, CDR2 FQGNSA. The CDR3 is 10 amino acids. In DNA form, the CDR3 reads TGTGCCATCAGCTCCTACGAGCAGTACTTC. Amino acids: CAISSYEQYF.

This clonotype was seen ten or more times. This chain uses TRBV7-8 with TRBJ2-5; no definite D call. CDR1 is SGHVS and CDR2 is FQNEAQ in the germline V gene. V was shortened by 5 bases and J by 4 bases, with 23 bases between the two germline ends. CDR3 size: 17 residues. The CDR3 is CASSPVVVLSYGETQYF. In DNA, the CDR3 is TGTGCCAGCAGCCCGGTGGTGGTACTCTCATATGGAGAGACCCAGTACTTC. Based on the CDR3 plus reference TRBV7-8 and TRBJ2-5, the full variable domain is GAGVSQSPRYKVAKRGQDVALRCDPISGHVSLFWYQQALGQGPEFLTYFQNEAQLDKSGLPSDRFFAERPEGSVSTLKIQRTQQEDSAVYLCASSPVVVLSYGETQYFGPGTRLLVL.

V gene TRBV6-1 combines with J gene TRBJ2-1; maybe TRBD2 (6 bases). V was clipped by 4 bases and J by 1 base, with 23 bases between them. Germline V gene lookup returns CDR1 MNHNS and CDR2 SASEGT. This CDR3 region has 19 residues. The CDR3, as DNA: TGTGCCAGCAGTGTAACTCCGGGACTCGCTTTCAATTCCTACAATGAGCAGTTCTTC. Its protein is CASSVTPGLAFNSYNEQFF.

The sample holds many counts of this clonotype. The chain joins TRBV4-3 to TRBJ2-6; D perhaps matches TRBD1 (5 bases). The V and J ends lost 3 bases and 2 bases respectively, with 8 bases between them. The CDR3 covers 15 residues. Germline V gene lookup returns CDR1 LGHNA and CDR2 YSLEER. CDR3 DNA: TGCGCCAGCAGCCAGCAGGGTACTGGGGCCAACGTCCTGACTTTC. Encoded protein: CASSQQGTGANVLTF.

This chain uses TRBV11-3 with TRBJ2-1; TRBD2 agrees at 13 bases. V lost 0 bases and J lost 4; bases outside the gene matches: 0. Germline CDR1 reads SGHNT; CDR2 reads YENEEA. The CDR3 is 16 residues long. CDR3 amino acids: CASSLEGLAGYNEQFF. CDR3 DNA sequence: TGTGCCAGCAGCTTAGAGGGACTAGCGGGATACAATGAGCAGTTCTTC.

There are a few counts of this clonotype. The chain is built from TRBV7-8 and TRBJ2-2, with a tentative D call TRBD2 (6 bases). The germline V gene encodes CDR1 SGHVS and CDR2 FQNEAQ. The CDR3 has 16 amino acids. V gave up 7 bases and J gave up 4 bases, with 19 bases separating them. CDR3 in amino acids: CASKERAAGGTGELFF. In nucleotides, the CDR3 is TGTGCCAGCAAGGAAAGGGCAGCCGGGGGCACCGGGGAGCTGTTTTTT.